This T cell receptor beta chain appears in the sequencing data of a study of cytomegalovirus exposure and HLA in healthy donors. It was with 60 Vbeta and 13 Jbeta primers that the PCR ran. TCRdb keeps only in-frame clones here, not all; method: immunoSEQ multiplex PCR. This sample yields about 190,000 clones, of which around four fifths are seen a single time; about 0.78% belongs to the top ten. The sequence came from a woman in her late teens or twenties in good health and CMV-seronegative. The sequencing sample was made of PBMCs.

CDR3 sequence: CASSYSYAGSYGYTF. The DNA of the CDR3 is TGTGCCAGCAGTTACTCGTACGCGGGGAGCTATGGCTACACCTTC. This chain links TRBV6-5 with TRBJ1-2; no clear D gene. This CDR3 is 15 amino acids long. The V gene's germline CDR1 is MNHEY and CDR2 SVGAGI. V gave up 0 bases and J gave up 4 bases, with 12 bases separating them.